A single sample is the source of the 20 T cell receptor beta chains below, sequenced in a study of post-analysis software for immune sequencing data (dated by TCRdb to between 2015 and 2017). These receptors have no identified antigens. What the work shows at the level of the full study, not this receptor alone: Patients showed significantly higher frequencies than controls for roughly five TRBV segments, among them TRBV5-6, TRBV5-1 and TRBV20-1.

Library construction relied on PCR. Sequenced on an Illumina HiSeq 2500. Unique molecular identifiers were incorporated into TCR beta cDNA libraries to reduce PCR and sequencing biases. Clones were called with MiXCR by TCRdb after fastp trimmed the public reads at Q25, and only in-frame beta chains were retained. Duplicate CDR3 protein sequences are folded into a single record with the most common DNA and genes. The sample table lists 600,000 to 700,000 distinct CDR3 sequences, around 60% of them with a count of one. Over 9% of the sample goes to the ten largest clones. Sequenced material: blood. These receptor sequences come from a girl aged 2 to 10 with multiple sclerosis.

V gene TRBV29-1 combines with J gene TRBJ2-5; 10 bases line up with TRBD1. This CDR3 has 15 amino acids. With V trimmed by 7 bases and J by 4 bases, 12 bases remained unmatched. The germline gives CDR1 SQVTM, CDR2 ANQGSEA. CDR3 amino acids: CSGAGGQGFSETQYF. DNA of the CDR3: TGCAGCGGAGCTGGGGGACAGGGGTTTTCAGAGACCCAGTACTTC.

The genes are TRBV5-1 and TRBJ1-1; unclear D gene. The CDR3 runs 13 residues. Germline V gives CDR1 SGHRS, CDR2 YFSETQ. The V end was cut by 0 bases, the J end by 4 bases, with 7 bases between. The DNA of the CDR3 is TGCGCCAGCAGCTTGGCAGTGACCACTGAAGCTTTCTTT. This codes for CASSLAVTTEAFF.

The count of this clonotype is one. This rearrangement joins TRBV20-1 to TRBJ2-3; TRBD2 is a possible D gene (5 bases). Germline V CDR1 and CDR2: DFQATT, SNEGSKA (reference sequence). V was cut by 0 bases and J by 2 bases, with 15 bases left in between. The CDR3 runs 16 residues. CDR3 sequence (DNA): TGCAGTGCTAGAGATCACAGAGAGGGCTACACAGATACGCAGTATTTT. Encoded protein: CSARDHREGYTDTQYF.

This chain uses TRBV3-1 with TRBJ2-7, with 10 bases aligning to TRBD2. V shed 5 bases, J shed 5 bases, and the junction held 3 bases outside the gene matches. CDR1 and CDR2 from the germline V gene are LGHDT and YNNKEL (reference sequence). The CDR3 is 13 residues long. The CDR3 protein is CASSDTSGDEQYF. Here the CDR3 DNA reads TGTGCCAGCAGCGATACTAGCGGGGACGAGCAGTACTTC.

The chain joins TRBV29-1 to TRBJ2-7, with 10 bases aligning to TRBD2. CDR1 is SQVTM and CDR2 is ANQGSEA in the germline V gene. The V gene end was trimmed by 6 bases and the J gene end by 1 base; junction bases not matched to a gene: 6. The CDR3 has 14 residues. CDR3 in amino acids: CSVGTSALSYEQYF. The CDR3 DNA follows: TGCAGCGTGGGGACTAGCGCCCTATCCTACGAGCAGTACTTC.

The V and J genes are TRBV20-1 and TRBJ1-4; TRBD1 is a possible D gene (5 bases). V lost 3 bases, J lost 8 bases, and 19 bases lay in between. The CDR3 runs to 15 residues. The germline V gene has CDR1 DFQATT and CDR2 SNEGSKA (reference sequence). The CDR3 here is CSASSRSRRGEKLFF. The CDR3 nucleotides read TGCAGTGCTAGCTCCCGAAGTCGGAGGGGCGAAAAACTGTTTTTT.

This clonotype occurred a few times. The chain has TRBV3-1 and TRBJ2-7; no firm D call. V lost 2 bases, J lost 6 bases, and 8 bases lay in between. Germline CDR1 is LGHDT and CDR2 is YNNKEL (reference sequence). CDR3 size: 12 residues. DNA of the CDR3: TGTGCCAGCAGCCAAAGAGCCGGCGAGCAGTACTTC. Amino acids: CASSQRAGEQYF.

The chain combines TRBV6-1 with TRBJ2-5; a possible D gene is TRBD2 (7 bases). V was pared by 6 bases and J by 5 bases, with 25 bases between. Germline values: CDR1 MNHNS, CDR2 SASEGT. CDR3 length: 17 residues. The DNA of the CDR3 is TGTGCCAGCAGCCAGGATCCTCGGCGGGGGCCGGGGGAGACCCAGTACTTC. This gives the protein CASSQDPRRGPGETQYF.

Only a few counts were recorded for this clonotype. A read error is possible here, since a much larger clone lies one base away. The J gene is TRBJ2-1, the V gene TRBV7-2, with 15 bases that match TRBD2. Looked up from germline, CDR1 is SGHTA and CDR2 is FQGNSA. CDR3 length equals 16 residues. This CDR3 reads CASSIPGTSGRNGQFF. The CDR3 DNA reads as TGTGCCAGCAGTATCCCCGGGACTAGCGGGAGGAATGGGCAGTTCTTC.

V usage is TRBV9 and J usage is TRBJ2-1, with TRBD1 as a possible D gene (6 bases). The germline V gene has CDR1 SGDLS and CDR2 YYNGEE. Deletions cut 1 base from V and 0 bases from J, with 8 bases between. This CDR3 spans 15 amino acids. CDR3 sequence: CASSVTGISYNEQFF. Here the CDR3 DNA reads TGTGCCAGCAGCGTAACAGGGATCTCCTACAATGAGCAGTTCTTC.

This chain connects TRBV20-1 to TRBJ1-1; D might be TRBD1 (6 bases). The length of the CDR3 is 15 residues. V gave up 0 bases and J gave up 4 bases, with 15 bases separating them. CDR1 and CDR2 (germline): DFQATT, SNEGSKA (reference sequence). The CDR3 here is CSARDLRGGGTEAFF. CDR3 nucleotides: TGCAGTGCTAGAGATCTGAGGGGGGGAGGCACTGAAGCTTTCTTT.

The chain recombines TRBV20-1 with TRBJ2-3; 7 bases are a match to TRBD2. The V gene end was trimmed by 2 bases and the J gene end by 9 bases; junction bases not matched to a gene: 20. Germline V gene lookup returns CDR1 DFQATT and CDR2 SNEGSKA (reference sequence). CDR3 size: 17 residues. CDR3 sequence reads: CSARKMGKAGLTGTQYF. In DNA form, the CDR3 reads TGCAGTGCTAGAAAGATGGGGAAAGCGGGATTAACCGGGACGCAGTATTTT.

This clonotype was observed a handful of times. The gene calls are TRBV20-1 and TRBJ1-2; D is unclear. V gave up 4 bases and J gave up 0 bases, with 12 bases separating them. CDR1 is DFQATT and CDR2 is SNEGSKA in the germline V gene (reference sequence). The CDR3 consists of 14 residues. CDR3 DNA: TGCAGTGCTACCGTCCTCAGCCCTAACTATGGCTACACCTTC. This encodes CSATVLSPNYGYTF.

This clonotype was counted only a few times. The chain links TRBV29-1 to TRBJ2-3, with D possibly called TRBD1 or TRBD2 (5 bases each). From germline, CDR1 is SQVTM and CDR2 ANQGSEA. The CDR3 is 13 residues long. The V end was cut by 4 bases, the J end by 8 bases, with 16 bases between. The CDR3 nucleotides are TGCAGCGTTGGAGGGGCGCTTGACCCTACGCAGTATTTT. The encoded protein is CSVGGALDPTQYF.

The genes are TRBV6-1 and TRBJ2-7; tentative D call: TRBD1 (6 bases). Germline V gene lookup returns CDR1 MNHNS and CDR2 SASEGT. The length of the CDR3 is 13 residues. V was trimmed by 4 bases and J by 3 bases, leaving 10 bases between them. The CDR3 here is CASSVGQHYEQYF. In DNA form, the CDR3 reads TGTGCCAGCAGTGTCGGACAGCACTACGAGCAGTACTTC.

In this sample, this clonotype turned up a few times. The chain uses TRBV29-1 and TRBJ2-1, with a weak D call TRBD2 (6 bases). With 5 bases removed from V and 0 bases from J, the gap between germline ends came to 14 bases. Looked up from germline, CDR1 is SQVTM and CDR2 is ANQGSEA. The CDR3 contains 15 residues. The CDR3 reads CSVLFSGVSYNEQFF. For the CDR3, the DNA is TGCAGCGTTTTATTTAGCGGAGTCTCCTACAATGAGCAGTTCTTC.

This clonotype was found once. The junction shows a germline mismatch at one end, possibly a read error. The CDR3 spells CSASPSGRGGSTDTQYF. The CDR3 DNA is TGCAGTGCTAGTCCTAGCGGGAGGGGTGGAAGCACGGATACGCAGTATTTT. The rearrangement uses TRBV20-1 and TRBJ2-3; 12 nucleotides line up with TRBD2. The CDR3 consists of 17 residues. Germline lookup yields CDR1 DFQATT and CDR2 SNEGSKA (reference sequence).

This chain connects TRBV29-1 to TRBJ2-3; 7 positions match TRBD2. CDR3 length: 15 amino acids. Unmatched junction bases numbered 10, after V lost 7 bases and J lost 0 bases. Germline-derived CDR1 and CDR2 are SQVTM and ANQGSEA. The CDR3 loop is CSDNDSGSSTDTQYF. Here the CDR3 DNA reads TGCAGCGATAACGATAGCGGGTCCAGCACAGATACGCAGTATTTT.

The genes are TRBV27 and TRBJ2-3; D uncertain. Germline-derived CDR1 and CDR2 are MNHEY and SMNVEV (reference sequence). The CDR3 sequence is 13 residues long. V lost 1 base to trimming and J lost 2 bases, with 4 bases between them. CDR3 protein: CASSLWPTDTQYF. CDR3 DNA: TGTGCCAGCAGTTTATGGCCCACAGATACGCAGTATTTT.

The chain has TRBV30 and TRBJ1-5; no clear D gene. V lost 1 base and J 6 bases, leaving 13 bases between the germline ends. This CDR3 is 14 amino acids long. CDR1 is GTSNPN, CDR2 SVGIG, per germline (reference sequence). The CDR3 DNA sequence: TGTGCCTGGAGTGCGCGACGGGCTACTCAGCCCCAGCATTTT. This sequence encodes CAWSARRATQPQHF.